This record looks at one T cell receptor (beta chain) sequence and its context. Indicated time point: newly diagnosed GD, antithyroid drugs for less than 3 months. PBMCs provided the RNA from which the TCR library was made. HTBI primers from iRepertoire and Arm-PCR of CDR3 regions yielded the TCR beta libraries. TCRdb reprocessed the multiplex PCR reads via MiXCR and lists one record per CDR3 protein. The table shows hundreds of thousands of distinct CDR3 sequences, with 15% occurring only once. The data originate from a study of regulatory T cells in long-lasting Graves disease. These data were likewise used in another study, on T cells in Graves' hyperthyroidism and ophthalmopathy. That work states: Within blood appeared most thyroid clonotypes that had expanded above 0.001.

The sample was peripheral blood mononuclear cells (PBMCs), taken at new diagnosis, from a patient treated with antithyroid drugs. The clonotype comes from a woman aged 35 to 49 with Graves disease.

The CDR3 loop is CASSFGGATEAFF. CDR3 in DNA: TGTGCCAGCAGCTTTGGGGGGGCCACTGAAGCTTTCTTT. This sequence joins TRBV5-4 and TRBJ1-1; D is possibly TRBD1 (6 bases). The CDR3 extends over 13 amino acids. Germline values: CDR1 SGHNT, CDR2 YYREEE (reference sequence). Trimming cost V 2 bases and J 4 bases, with 9 bases left between them.